This TCR beta chain was sequenced during a study of T cells in localized non-small cell lung cancer. This clone was detected a few times. Antigen unknown. Germline V gene data show CDR1 as MRHNA and CDR2 as SNTAGT. The length of the CDR3 is 16 residues. The V gene lost 2 bases and the J gene lost 0 bases, with 11 bases spanning the gap. Data came from immunoSEQ multiplex PCR; TCRdb stores just in-frame clones and leaves some out. The repertoire consists of more than 20,000 clones, with 85% occurring once and the leading ten covering less than 20%. The study's findings and limits: In the blood, greater T cell density corresponded to longer overall survival. The highest T cell clonality was in uninvolved adjacent lung, above tumor. For the top 100 tumor clones, a median roughly 56 also appeared in adjacent lung.

The chain combines TRBV6-4 with TRBJ2-1; D remains ambiguous. The sequences come from PBMCs, collected before any cancer treatment. The TCR originated in a woman aged 40-69 years with stage II squamous cell lung carcinoma. The CDR3 sequence is CASSDGGGSSYNEQFF. In DNA, the CDR3 is TGTGCCAGCAGTGACGGTGGCGGCAGCTCCTACAATGAGCAGTTCTTC.